This passage covers 20 T cell receptor beta chains from one sample sequenced in a study of blood T cells in healthy people across ages. A second PCR of 7 to 11 cycles used a sample-barcoded 5' primer and a J-beta primer mix. TCRdb processed the 5' RACE reads anew with MiXCR; each CDR3 protein has one entry. The sample lists about 1.5 million distinct CDR3 sequences; approximately 43% were seen once. Sequenced material: blood. These receptors were taken from a woman between 18 and 30 years old in good health.

The chain employs TRBV19 and TRBJ1-2; D ambiguous. V gave up 9 bases and J gave up 2 bases, with 19 bases separating them. The CDR3 contains 15 residues. The germline CDR1 and CDR2 sequences are LNHDA and SQIVND (reference sequence). The CDR3 coding sequence is TGTGCCAGCCTCCGGTCGGATTGGGAAAACTATGGCTACACCTTC. Protein: CASLRSDWENYGYTF. Drawing the rest from reference TRBV19 and TRBJ1-2, the complete variable domain is DGGITQSPKYLFRKEGQNVTLSCEQNLNHDAMYWYRQDPGQGLRLIYYSQIVNDFQKGDIAEGYSVSREKKESFPLTVTSAQKNPTAFYLCASLRSDWENYGYTFGSGTRLTVV.

This chain connects TRBV7-3 to TRBJ2-5; 7 bases are shared with TRBD2. Germline V gene lookup returns CDR1 SGHTA and CDR2 FQGTGA. The V segment lost 5 bases and the J segment 11 bases; nucleotides outside the gene matches: 20. CDR3 size: 16 residues. The CDR3 spells CASSPGLDRLGNEQYF. The CDR3 coding sequence is TGTGCCAGCAGCCCCGGACTAGACCGGCTTGGCAATGAGCAGTACTTC. The whole variable domain, filled in from reference TRBV7-3 and TRBJ2-5, reads GAGVSQTPSNKVTEKGKYVELRCDPISGHTALYWYRQSLGQGPEFLIYFQGTGAADDSGLPNDRFFAVRPEGSVSTLKIQRTERGDSAVYLCASSPGLDRLGNEQYFGPGTRLLVL.

The chain is built from TRBV4-3 and TRBJ1-2; D not certain. CDR3 length: 15 residues. Germline V CDR1 and CDR2: LGHNA, YSLEER. The V gene lost 0 bases and the J gene lost 2 bases, with 10 bases spanning the gap. The CDR3 is CASSQEVSRNYGYTF. The CDR3 nucleotides read TGCGCCAGCAGCCAAGAGGTCAGCCGGAACTATGGCTACACCTTC.

This clonotype was picked up many times. The chain uses TRBV6-1 and TRBJ2-1; TRBD2 aligns across 10 bases. The ends lost 0 bases at V and 4 bases at J; junction bases unmatched: 3. The CDR3 loop spans 16 amino acids. In germline, CDR1 is MNHNS, CDR2 SASEGT. The CDR3 here is CASSEASGGAYNEQFF. CDR3 coding DNA: TGTGCCAGCAGTGAAGCGAGCGGGGGGGCTTACAATGAGCAGTTCTTC.

The chain couples TRBV13 to TRBJ2-7; D possibly corresponds to TRBD1 (6 bases). Trimming took off 6 bases at V and 4 bases at J, with 13 bases between the two ends. In germline, CDR1 is PRHDT, CDR2 FYEKMQ (reference sequence). The CDR3 extends over 13 amino acids. This CDR3 is CASRGRGRYEQYF. The DNA for the CDR3 is TGTGCCAGCAGAGGCAGGGGTAGGTACGAGCAGTACTTC.

The genes are TRBV27 and TRBJ2-3, with 11 bases fitting TRBD2. The germline V gene has CDR1 MNHEY and CDR2 SMNVEV (reference sequence). The trim removed 5 bases at V and 6 bases at J, leaving 10 bases unmatched. CDR3 length: 16 residues. The DNA of the CDR3 is TGTGCCAGCAGTGACCTACTAGCGGGGGAGGGGGATACGCAGTATTTT. This sequence encodes CASSDLLAGEGDTQYF.

This clonotype was detected only a few times. DNA of the CDR3: TGTGCCAGCAGTTTTGAGGGGGTAGGCTATGGCTACACCTTC. Protein sequence: CASSFEGVGYGYTF. The chain is built from TRBV27 and TRBJ1-2, with D maybe TRBD1 (6 bases). Trimming removed 3 bases at V and 4 bases at J, with 12 bases between. The CDR3 contains 14 residues. Germline V gene data show CDR1 as MNHEY and CDR2 as SMNVEV (reference sequence).

The chain joins TRBV6-5 to TRBJ1-6, with TRBD1 as a possible D gene (6 bases). The CDR3 covers 15 residues. Germline-derived CDR1 and CDR2 are MNHEY and SVGAGI. V lost 6 bases to trimming and J lost 9 bases, with 18 bases between them. The CDR3 loop is CASSPVRGDSSPLHF. Here the CDR3 DNA reads TGTGCCAGCAGCCCCGTCAGGGGTGATAGTTCACCCCTCCACTTT.

This clonotype was detected a few times. The chain employs TRBV6-6 and TRBJ2-4; D is ambiguous. V gave up 0 bases and J gave up 6 bases, with 9 bases separating them. The germline gives CDR1 MNHNY, CDR2 SVGAGI (reference sequence). This CDR3 spans 14 amino acids. CDR3 loop: CASSYSKQTNIQYF. In DNA form, the CDR3 reads TGTGCCAGCAGTTACTCGAAACAGACAAACATTCAGTACTTC.

This clonotype has just a few counts. The chain employs TRBV6-2 or TRBV6-3 and TRBJ2-1, with 10 bases identical to TRBD2. With 6 bases clipped from V and 3 bases from J, the junction kept 5 bases outside the gene matches. This CDR3 contains 15 residues. Germline assignment: CDR1 MNHEY and CDR2 SVGEGT. CDR3 sequence (DNA): TGTGCCAGCAGACCTCTAGCGGGAGACTACAATGAGCAGTTCTTC. This gives the protein CASRPLAGDYNEQFF.

This sequence joins TRBV20-1 and TRBJ2-1, with a weak D call TRBD2 (5 bases). V was cut by 1 base and J by 12 bases, with 10 bases left in between. The length of the CDR3 is 11 residues. The germline gives CDR1 DFQATT, CDR2 SNEGSKA (reference sequence). This CDR3 is CSARVLGGQFF. In DNA, the CDR3 is TGCAGTGCTAGAGTTCTAGGAGGGCAGTTCTTC.

This rearrangement joins TRBV7-3 to TRBJ2-2, with 7 bases matching TRBD1. Per the germline V gene, CDR1 is SGHTA and CDR2 is FQGTGA. The length of the CDR3 is 16 residues. Losses at the gene ends were 4 bases for V and 4 bases for J; bases not matched to a gene: 9. The CDR3 loop reads CASSWIGTESTGELFF. The CDR3 bases are TGTGCCAGCAGCTGGATCGGGACAGAGTCCACCGGGGAGCTGTTTTTT. The full variable domain, rest sourced from reference TRBV7-3 and TRBJ2-2, is GAGVSQTPSNKVTEKGKYVELRCDPISGHTALYWYRQSLGQGPEFLIYFQGTGAADDSGLPNDRFFAVRPEGSVSTLKIQRTERGDSAVYLCASSWIGTESTGELFFGEGSRLTVL.

This clonotype occurred a few times. The rearrangement links TRBV2 to TRBJ2-5; D unresolved. V lost 7 bases to trimming and J lost 1 base, with 7 bases between them. CDR3 length: 12 amino acids. Germline lookup yields CDR1 SNHLY and CDR2 FYNNEI. CDR3: CASNTVQETQYF. Here the CDR3 DNA reads TGTGCCAGCAATACAGTCCAAGAGACCCAGTACTTC. Together with reference TRBV2 and TRBJ2-5, the CDR3 gives the full variable domain: EPEVTQTPSHQVTQMGQEVILRCVPISNHLYFYWYRQILGQKVEFLVSFYNNEISEKSEIFDDQFSVERPDGSNFTLKIRSTKLEDSAMYFCASNTVQETQYFGPGTRLLVL.

The chain joins TRBV7-2 to TRBJ1-1, with D perhaps matching TRBD1 (5 bases). The germline V and J ends were trimmed by 6 bases and 4 bases, with 12 bases remaining between them. The CDR3 covers 13 residues. Germline lookup yields CDR1 SGHTA and CDR2 FQGNSA. The CDR3: CASRTRVITEAFF. The CDR3, as DNA: TGTGCCAGCAGGACCAGGGTAATCACTGAAGCTTTCTTT.

The chain uses TRBV18 and TRBJ2-3, with D perhaps given as TRBD1 or TRBD2 (6 bases each). Per germline, CDR1 KGHSH and CDR2 LQKENI. The germline V and J ends were trimmed by 2 bases and 4 bases, with 13 bases remaining between them. The CDR3 runs 15 residues. The CDR3 bases are TGTGCCAGCTCACCAGGGGGGCGCTCGGCAGATACGCAGTATTTT. Its translation is CASSPGGRSADTQYF.

This chain joins TRBV13 and TRBJ1-2; D might be TRBD1 (6 bases). Trimming cost V 8 bases and J 1 base, with 8 bases left between them. Looked up from germline, CDR1 is PRHDT and CDR2 is FYEKMQ (reference sequence). The CDR3 contains 12 residues. The CDR3 DNA follows: TGTGCCAGCGGGGGGCATAACTATGGCTACACCTTC. This sequence encodes CASGGHNYGYTF.

This rearrangement joins TRBV4-1 to TRBJ1-2, with D uncertain. The CDR3 is 15 residues long. Germline V gene lookup returns CDR1 MGHRA and CDR2 YSYEKL. V lost 3 bases, J lost 3 bases, and 14 bases lay in between. This CDR3 reads CASSHPSPAYYGYTF. In nucleotides, the CDR3 is TGCGCCAGCAGCCACCCCAGCCCCGCTTACTATGGCTACACCTTC.

The sample holds many counts of this clonotype. The chain couples TRBV7-3 to TRBJ2-1; D call uncertain. Germline lookup yields CDR1 SGHTA and CDR2 FQGTGA. This CDR3 comprises 12 residues. Trimming cost V 5 bases and J 5 bases, with 7 bases left between them. The CDR3 region is CASSPGHNEQFF. The CDR3 DNA follows: TGTGCCAGCAGCCCCGGCCACAATGAGCAGTTCTTC.

This clonotype appeared a few times. This chain joins TRBV7-6 and TRBJ2-1; TRBD2 is a possible D gene (6 bases). The CDR3 is made up of 19 amino acids. The V gene's germline CDR1 is SGHVS and CDR2 FNYEAQ. V gave up 2 bases and J gave up 4 bases, with 24 bases separating them. Here the CDR3 reads CASSLPLRIRGGVYNEQFF. The CDR3 DNA is TGTGCCAGCAGCTTACCGCTCCGGATAAGAGGAGGGGTATACAATGAGCAGTTCTTC.

Only one count was recorded for this clonotype. The gene calls are TRBV29-1 and TRBJ2-3, with 8 bases matching TRBD1. In germline, CDR1 is SQVTM, CDR2 ANQGSEA. The CDR3 consists of 14 residues. Trimming removed 7 bases from V and 5 bases from J; junction bases left unmatched: 11. Here the CDR3 reads CSADQGQVLDTQYF. CDR3 in DNA: TGCAGCGCCGATCAGGGACAGGTTTTAGATACGCAGTATTTT.